This T cell receptor (beta chain) stems from a study of control samples from healthy donors and cancer patients. Assay used: immunoSEQ multiplex PCR; TCRdb lists only in-frame clones, some missing. The profile shows approximately 89,000 clones, approximately 87% of them singletons. CDR1 and CDR2 from the germline V gene are MDHEN and SYDVKM. Trimming cost V 3 bases and J 2 bases, with 10 bases left between them. This CDR3 contains 14 residues. The chain has TRBV28 and TRBJ1-2; D is ambiguous. The origin of this receptor is a man aged 50 to 59 in good health. The sequencing sample was made of blood. In DNA, the CDR3 is TGTGCCAGCAGTTTGCCGGGTCAGAACTATGGCTACACCTTC. It specifies CASSLPGQNYGYTF.